This passage covers 32 T cell receptor beta chains from one sample sequenced in a study of T cells in Graves' hyperthyroidism and ophthalmopathy. Regions amplified from RNA transcripts were the TCR beta CDR3 regions. A set of HTBI primers served as the primers for a first-round RT-PCR of the TCR CDR3. Using its own MiXCR run on the multiplex PCR reads, TCRdb lists one record per CDR3 protein. The table records hundreds of thousands of distinct CDR3 sequences, around 17% of them present only once. The source material was blood. The receptors stem from a woman younger than 35 with Graves' hyperthyroidism.

The chain is built from TRBV6-1 and TRBJ2-1, with 7 bases identical to TRBD2. Germline V lookup: CDR1 MNHNS, CDR2 SASEGT. V was clipped by 6 bases and J by 6 bases; unmatched bases: 11. This CDR3 has 15 residues. The CDR3 spells CASSAGAGGGNEQFF. CDR3 bases: TGTGCCAGCAGCGCCGGTGCTGGGGGGGGCAATGAGCAGTTCTTC.

V is TRBV20-1 and J is TRBJ2-1, with 10 bases fitting TRBD2. In germline, CDR1 is DFQATT, CDR2 SNEGSKA (reference sequence). Losses at the gene ends were 0 bases for V and 8 bases for J; bases not matched to a gene: 10. The length of the CDR3 is 16 residues. The CDR3 DNA reads as TGCAGTGCTAGAGACCTTCTAGCGGGAGCGCATTATGAGCAGTTCTTC. Translating it yields CSARDLLAGAHYEQFF.

This clonotype was seen many times. V gene TRBV9 combines with J gene TRBJ2-3; 12 bases match TRBD2. This CDR3 contains 17 residues. The germline V gene encodes CDR1 SGDLS and CDR2 YYNGEE. With 3 bases clipped from V and 4 bases from J, the junction kept 9 bases outside the gene matches. CDR3 nucleotides: TGTGCCAGCAGCGAGGGGACTAGCGGGCTCCAGGCAGATACGCAGTATTTT. The encoded protein is CASSEGTSGLQADTQYF.

This clonotype showed up just a few times. The junction differs from germline at one of its ends, possibly a read error. In nucleotides, the CDR3 is TGTGTCAGCTCACCACGTGGGAGCCCCAAAAACATTCAGTACTTC. This translates into CVSSPRGSPKNIQYF. The chain joins TRBV18 to TRBJ2-4; tentatively, D is TRBD2 (5 bases). Germline loops: CDR1 KGHSH, CDR2 LQKENI. The CDR3 has 15 amino acids.

In its sample, this clonotype was seen a few times. The gene calls are TRBV20-1 and TRBJ2-2; 9 nucleotides match TRBD1. The CDR3 spans 17 residues. Germline values: CDR1 DFQATT, CDR2 SNEGSKA (reference sequence). V shed 0 bases, J shed 0 bases, and the junction held 5 bases outside the gene matches. The CDR3 region has the DNA TGCAGTGCTAGAGACCTCACAGGGGGCGCGAACACCGGGGAGCTGTTTTTT. Translated: CSARDLTGGANTGELFF.

This clonotype was counted at least ten times. This chain uses TRBV12-3 or TRBV12-4 with TRBJ1-2; 8 positions match TRBD1. V shed 6 bases and J 8 bases; nucleotides not matched to a gene: 8. This CDR3 has 13 residues. In nucleotides, the CDR3 is TGTGCCAGCAGCTTGGACAGGGTGTTCGGCTACACCTTC. This encodes CASSLDRVFGYTF.

This chain links TRBV3-1 with TRBJ2-7; D may be TRBD2 (6 bases). Germline CDR1 is LGHDT and CDR2 is YNNKEL (reference sequence). Trimming left V 2 bases short and J 0 bases short, with 14 bases between. CDR3 length: 16 amino acids. The CDR3 loop is CASSQWAVSGSYEQYF. DNA for the CDR3: TGTGCCAGCAGCCAATGGGCGGTTAGCGGCTCCTACGAGCAGTACTTC.

The J gene is TRBJ2-3, the V gene TRBV6-4; D is possibly TRBD1 or TRBD2 (5 bases each). Trimming left V 2 bases short and J 6 bases short, with 12 bases between. The germline V gene has CDR1 MRHNA and CDR2 SNTAGT. This CDR3 spans 14 amino acids. The CDR3 loop is CASSDKGEGDTQYF. CDR3 DNA: TGTGCCAGCAGTGACAAGGGAGAGGGGGATACGCAGTATTTT.

This clonotype was counted only a few times. The chain carries TRBV4-1 and TRBJ2-5; D perhaps matches TRBD1 (5 bases). The ends were cut back, 4 bases at V and 0 bases at J, with 9 bases in the middle. Germline values: CDR1 MGHRA, CDR2 YSYEKL. CDR3 length: 14 residues. In DNA form, the CDR3 reads TGCGCCAGCAGCCTCGGACACTACCAAGAGACCCAGTACTTC. Its translation is CASSLGHYQETQYF.

The V call is TRBV12-3 or TRBV12-4, the J call TRBJ1-3; no reliable D call. The CDR3 length is 13 residues. V gave up 2 bases and J gave up 4 bases, with 6 bases separating them. For the CDR3, the DNA is TGTGCCAGCAGTTTAATAAAGGGAAACACCATATATTTT. This translates into CASSLIKGNTIYF.

This clonotype has a handful of counts. Germline is not matched at one junction end, which may reflect a read error. The chain couples TRBV20-1 to TRBJ1-2; D not resolved. Germline lookup yields CDR1 DFQATT and CDR2 SNEGSKA (reference sequence). This CDR3 is 15 amino acids long. The DNA of the CDR3 is TGCAGTGCTGGAGATTTTTCCGAGACGCTCTATGGCTACACCTTC. Its translation: CSAGDFSETLYGYTF.

This clonotype was picked up a small number of times. A much larger clonotype is one base distant, so this may be a read error. This chain uses TRBV28 with TRBJ2-1, with no clear D. With 8 bases removed from V and 6 bases from J, the gap between germline ends came to 8 bases. Germline V gene sequence: CDR1 MDHEN, CDR2 SYDVKM. The CDR3 spans 11 residues. In nucleotides, the CDR3 is TGTGCCAGCGGACCCCCCAATGAGCAGTTCTTC. It is translated as CASGPPNEQFF.

The chain has TRBV5-8 and TRBJ1-2; 8 nucleotides agree with TRBD1. This CDR3 is 15 amino acids long. Losses at the gene ends were 6 bases for V and 8 bases for J; bases not matched to a gene: 15. Germline loops: CDR1 SGHTS, CDR2 YDEGEE. The CDR3 region is CASILFMQGARGYTF. The CDR3 DNA reads TGTGCCAGCATCCTCTTTATGCAGGGGGCGAGAGGCTACACCTTC.

This clonotype was counted only a few times. The chain has TRBV9 and TRBJ1-2; the D is unclear. Germline CDR1 is SGDLS and CDR2 is YYNGEE. Trimming left V 0 bases short and J 1 base short, with 4 bases between. The CDR3 sequence is 13 residues long. CDR3 bases: TGTGCCAGCAGCGTAGAGTTTAACTATGGCTACACCTTC. Protein: CASSVEFNYGYTF.

The chain carries TRBV6-1 and TRBJ1-3, with a weak D call TRBD1 (6 bases). The CDR3 runs 14 residues. Trimming stripped 6 bases from V and 2 bases from J, with 11 bases between. Germline CDR1 reads MNHNS; CDR2 reads SASEGT. The CDR3 coding sequence is TGTGCCAGCAGCCCCGGGACACCTGGAAACACCATATATTTT. This gives the protein CASSPGTPGNTIYF.

The rearrangement uses TRBV29-1 and TRBJ2-5; D possibly corresponds to TRBD2 (5 bases). The CDR3 is 14 residues long. Trimming removed 3 bases at V and 5 bases at J, with 16 bases between. CDR1 SQVTM and CDR2 ANQGSEA come from the germline V gene. CDR3 amino acids: CSVEVSGESETQYF. The CDR3 region has the DNA TGCAGCGTTGAGGTTTCCGGGGAGAGTGAGACCCAGTACTTC.

Many counts were recorded for this clonotype. V and J are TRBV2 and TRBJ2-7; 7 bases line up with TRBD2. The trim removed 5 bases at V and 3 bases at J, leaving 4 bases unmatched. Looked up from germline, CDR1 is SNHLY and CDR2 is FYNNEI. This CDR3 region has 13 residues. In DNA, the CDR3 is TGTGCCAGCAGTACCGGGAGGAACTACGAGCAGTACTTC. This translates into CASSTGRNYEQYF.

The genes are TRBV20-1 and TRBJ2-5; tentatively, D is TRBD1 (6 bases). The CDR3 covers 15 residues. Trimming removed 0 bases at V and 1 base at J, with 12 bases between. Germline-derived CDR1 and CDR2 are DFQATT and SNEGSKA (reference sequence). The CDR3 DNA follows: TGCAGTGCTAGAGATGCAGGACAGATCCAAGAGACCCAGTACTTC. Translation: CSARDAGQIQETQYF.

This clonotype was seen a handful of times. The chain combines TRBV7-2 with TRBJ1-1; TRBD1 matches at 9 bases. V lost 5 bases and J lost 0; bases outside the gene matches: 7. CDR1 SGHTA and CDR2 FQGNSA come from the germline V gene. The CDR3 consists of 16 residues. The CDR3 DNA is TGTGCCAGCAGCCTTGACAGGGGGACGCTGAACACTGAAGCTTTCTTT. It codes for CASSLDRGTLNTEAFF.

This chain links TRBV20-1 with TRBJ1-4, with D unclear. Germline CDR1 reads DFQATT; CDR2 reads SNEGSKA (reference sequence). The CDR3 totals 13 residues. V shed 6 bases and J shed 7 bases, with 15 bases lying between them. CDR3 amino acids: CSAVTWTGEKLFF. CDR3 DNA sequence: TGCAGTGCCGTGACATGGACGGGTGAAAAACTGTTTTTT.

As for this clonotype: This may be a read error, as it is one base from a much larger clone. This chain joins TRBV3-1 and TRBJ1-2, with 11 bases aligning to TRBD1. CDR1 and CDR2 (germline): LGHDT, YNNKEL (reference sequence). V was pared by 4 bases and J by 6 bases, with 7 bases of the junction left unmatched. The CDR3 covers 15 residues. Here the CDR3 reads CASSPTWTGGHGYTF. The CDR3 DNA reads TGTGCCAGCAGCCCGACGTGGACAGGGGGCCATGGCTACACCTTC.

This sequence joins TRBV10-3 and TRBJ2-2; D could derive from TRBD1 or TRBD2 (5 bases each). CDR3 length: 15 amino acids. Trimming cost V 5 bases and J 1 base, with 11 bases left between them. Germline V gene data show CDR1 as ENHRY and CDR2 as SYGVKD. CDR3 DNA sequence: TGTGCCATCAGTCTTGGGGACGGGAACACCGGGGAGCTGTTTTTT. It yields the protein CAISLGDGNTGELFF.

As to this clonotype: Compared with germline, one end of the junction differs, possibly owing to a read error. The chain uses TRBV12-3 or TRBV12-4 and TRBJ1-1; D might be TRBD1 (5 bases). The CDR3 totals 15 residues. DNA for the CDR3: TGTGCCAGCAGTTTAGGGGGGAGTTTGAACGCTGAAGCTTTCTTT. It is translated as CASSLGGSLNAEAFF.

The sample holds a few counts of this clonotype. The rearrangement uses TRBV12-3 or TRBV12-4 and TRBJ1-2, with D possibly TRBD1 on 5 matching bases. This CDR3 region has 14 residues. V was shortened by 3 bases and J by 4 bases, with 12 bases between the two germline ends. The CDR3 protein is CASSFDRGLYGYTF. The CDR3 nucleotides are TGTGCCAGCAGTTTCGACAGAGGGCTCTATGGCTACACCTTC.

This clonotype was recorded at least ten times. The chain recombines TRBV11-2 with TRBJ2-3, with TRBD2 matching over 8 bases. Germline CDR1 SGHAT, CDR2 FQNNGV. The CDR3 has 16 residues. The V segment lost 7 bases and the J segment 4 bases; nucleotides outside the gene matches: 13. CDR3 region: CASNARAGGGADTQYF. The DNA for the CDR3 is TGTGCCAGCAACGCACGGGCGGGGGGTGGCGCAGATACGCAGTATTTT.

V usage is TRBV12-5 and J usage is TRBJ2-5; the match to TRBD2 covers 11 bases. Germline CDR1 and CDR2: LGHNT and FRNRAP. J gave up 3 bases and V 1 base, and 1 base lay outside the gene matches. This CDR3 region has 15 residues. The CDR3 coding sequence is TGTGCTAGTGGTTTGGCTAGCGGGGGGAAAGAGACCCAGTACTTC. The encoded protein is CASGLASGGKETQYF.

The rearrangement joins TRBV29-1 to TRBJ2-4, with D hard to call. Germline V gene sequence: CDR1 SQVTM, CDR2 ANQGSEA. CDR3 length: 15 amino acids. The V end was cut by 0 bases, the J end by 0 bases, with 9 bases between. CDR3 DNA: TGCAGCGTTGAAGATCGCGCAGTAGCCAAAAACATTCAGTACTTC. Translation: CSVEDRAVAKNIQYF.

The genes are TRBV9 and TRBJ1-3; 11 positions match TRBD1. V shed 4 bases, J shed 9 bases, and the junction held 12 bases outside the gene matches. This CDR3 has 16 amino acids. CDR1 SGDLS and CDR2 YYNGEE come from the germline V gene. Here the CDR3 reads CASSTTFGQGAGTIYF. For the CDR3, the DNA is TGTGCCAGCAGCACAACCTTTGGACAGGGGGCTGGCACCATATATTTT.

This clonotype was counted only a few times. The CDR3: CASSVGPGENSPLHF. CDR3 coding DNA: TGTGCCAGCAGTGTAGGGCCAGGGGAAAATTCACCCCTCCACTTT. The J gene is TRBJ1-6, the V gene TRBV2; D is perhaps TRBD1 (6 bases). The CDR3 consists of 15 residues. CDR1 and CDR2 from the germline V gene are SNHLY and FYNNEI. The V end lost 4 bases, the J end lost 7 bases, and 14 bases lay between the germline ends. Variable domain in full (rest from reference TRBV2 and TRBJ1-6): EPEVTQTPSHQVTQMGQEVILRCVPISNHLYFYWYRQILGQKVEFLVSFYNNEISEKSEIFDDQFSVERPDGSNFTLKIRSTKLEDSAMYFCASSVGPGENSPLHFGNGTRLTVT.

This clonotype was recorded at least ten times. The chain couples TRBV2 to TRBJ2-2, with D maybe TRBD2 (5 bases). The CDR3 is 12 residues long. V was shortened by 9 bases and J by 6 bases, with 11 bases between the two germline ends. Germline-derived CDR1 and CDR2 are SNHLY and FYNNEI. The CDR3 loop is CARTLGPGELFF. The DNA of the CDR3 is TGTGCCAGGACACTAGGGCCCGGGGAGCTGTTTTTT.

This clonotype was seen many times. The J gene is TRBJ2-3, the V gene TRBV7-3; the match to TRBD1 covers 8 bases. V was clipped by 2 bases and J by 0 bases; unmatched bases: 13. Germline V gene sequence: CDR1 SGHTA, CDR2 FQGTGA. CDR3 length: 19 amino acids. CDR3: CASSLGPRGLRTSTDTQYF. CDR3 coding DNA: TGTGCCAGCAGCTTAGGTCCCAGGGGGCTAAGAACTAGCACAGATACGCAGTATTTT.

This clonotype was seen only a few times. The chain has TRBV10-3 and TRBJ2-7; no clear D. This CDR3 is built from 14 residues. Germline V gives CDR1 ENHRY, CDR2 SYGVKD. V gave up 5 bases and J gave up 1 base, with 12 bases separating them. The CDR3 loop is CAISWTEPSYEQYF. The CDR3 DNA follows: TGTGCCATCAGTTGGACCGAACCTTCCTACGAGCAGTACTTC.